This TCR beta chain was found in a study of post-analysis software for immune sequencing data. Study in general: Both relapsing-remitting and secondary progressive multiple sclerosis featured among the disease courses, as did progressive-relapsing multiple sclerosis.

cDNA libraries of TCR beta carried unique molecular identifiers. A population of 1 to 10 million T cells gave rise to roughly 0.5 million cDNA molecules. TCRdb reanalysed the PCR reads using MiXCR and keeps one entry per CDR3 protein. The sample lists roughly 730,000 distinct CDR3 sequences, just under 30% occurring once. Trimming took off 5 bases at V and 0 bases at J, with 11 bases between the two ends. This CDR3 comprises 14 residues. The V gene's germline CDR1 is MDHEN and CDR2 SYDVKM. Study-wide results and caveats: There was significantly lower normalized Chao1 diversity in multiple sclerosis patients than in controls. TRBV5-6, TRBV5-1 and TRBV20-1 belonged to a set of roughly 5 TRBV segments that were more frequent in patients than controls.

This clonotype was observed a handful of times. Its antigen is not identified. The rearrangement joins TRBV28 to TRBJ2-7; D is undetermined. The TCR originated in a girl aged 5-17 years with multiple sclerosis. Sequences were obtained from blood. The DNA for the CDR3 is TGTGCCAGCAGTGAGCCGGCTAACTCCTACGAGCAGTACTTC. It is translated as CASSEPANSYEQYF.